The rows below give T cell receptor beta chains drawn from one sample of a study of blood T cell repertoires in COVID-19. Generated by immunoSEQ multiplex PCR, the TCRdb table keeps only in-frame clones and is missing some. The sample contains some 80,000 clones, roughly 80% of which appear only once. Sequencing input: peripheral blood. These receptors came from a woman in her 70s with acute or convalescent COVID-19. Each CDR3 is given with its conserved first and last residue. For some rows the clone size is stated as once, few or many, or as a class when expanded; others skip it.

V,size,J,CDR3
TRBV27,NA,TRBJ1-6,CASGRFLNSPLHF
TRBV7-2,NA,TRBJ1-5,CASSRTGGSNQPQHF
TRBV18,NA,TRBJ1-4,CASSQDRAHEKLFF
TRBV5-1,NA,TRBJ1-3,CASSLGSSSSGNTIYF
TRBV5-4,NA,TRBJ2-3,CASTQPGGPLSTQYF
TRBV7-9,NA,TRBJ1-2,CASSFPSIRALGYTF
TRBV24-1,NA,TRBJ2-5,CATSRSGVHETQYF
TRBV29-1,NA,TRBJ1-1,CSVVSLVINTEAFF
TRBV18,NA,TRBJ2-5,CASSPPNESETQYF
TRBV3-1/TRBV3-2,NA,TRBJ2-7,CASSQAGAGVGYEQYF
TRBV27,NA,TRBJ1-5,CASSFSSRAGNQPQHF
TRBV6-6,NA,TRBJ2-5,CASSHGRGGETQYF
TRBV6-2/TRBV6-3,NA,TRBJ1-1,CASSLNPDRNTEAFF
TRBV5-4,NA,TRBJ2-1,CASSSWVASVDNEQFF
TRBV6-4,once,TRBJ2-3,CASSDQGAGDTQYF
TRBV5-6,NA,TRBJ2-7,CASSPTFNRGGYEQYF
TRBV7-9,NA,TRBJ1-1,CASSLVLFRRTEAFF
TRBV6-5,NA,TRBJ2-5,CASSSLAGGRETQYF
TRBV7-7,NA,TRBJ2-7,CASSFDSGTGSIYEQYF
TRBV19,NA,TRBJ2-5,CASTPDRTETQYF
TRBV7-2,NA,TRBJ2-5,CASSLGVVAGGETQYF
TRBV12-5,few,TRBJ2-6,CASARDRVMAGANVLTF
TRBV5-4,NA,TRBJ2-3,CASSLDLAGGDTQYF